The 32 T cell receptor beta chains reported below all come from one sample, sequenced in a study of blood T cell repertoires in COVID-19. Using immunoSEQ multiplex PCR, the repertoire was profiled, and TCRdb retains in-frame clones only, with some absent. Here the sample spans roughly 20,000 clones, 85% to 90% being singletons. Sequencing was performed on peripheral blood. These receptors were taken from a human donor in a cohort sampled during active COVID-19.

The count of this clone is one. The rearrangement joins TRBV24-1 to TRBJ2-7, with 7 bases fitting TRBD2. The CDR3 extends over 18 amino acids. CDR1 KGHDR and CDR2 SFDVKD come from the germline V gene. The V and J ends lost 10 bases and 3 bases, in that order; junction bases with no gene match: 23. The CDR3 region is CATSWGSSVAGLNYEQYF. CDR3 bases: TGTGCCACTTCCTGGGGGAGTTCGGTAGCGGGCCTCAACTACGAGCAGTACTTC.

This rearrangement joins TRBV19 to TRBJ2-3; no firm D call. V lost 1 base and J lost 3, with 8 bases in between. Germline loops: CDR1 LNHDA, CDR2 SQIVND (reference sequence). The length of the CDR3 is 14 residues. CDR3 sequence (DNA): TGTGCCAGTAGTATAGGGGCTGGTACAGATACGCAGTATTTT. Amino acids: CASSIGAGTDTQYF.

The chain recombines TRBV30 with TRBJ1-6; D ambiguous. The length of the CDR3 is 13 residues. The germline gives CDR1 GTSNPN, CDR2 SVGIG (reference sequence). V was trimmed by 2 bases and J by 8 bases, leaving 10 bases between them. The CDR3 loop is CAWSPPFDSPLHF. CDR3 nucleotide sequence: TGTGCCTGGAGTCCCCCATTTGATTCACCCCTCCACTTT.

This chain joins TRBV3-1 (or the pseudogene TRBV3-2) and TRBJ1-1, with a weak D call TRBD1 (6 bases). The CDR3 has 14 residues. V lost 0 bases, J lost 5 bases, and 10 bases lay in between. Looked up from germline, CDR1 is LGHDT and CDR2 is YNNKEL (reference sequence). CDR3 protein: CASSQDLTGTEAFF. For the CDR3, the DNA is TGTGCCAGCAGCCAAGATTTGACAGGAACTGAAGCTTTCTTT.

The chain links TRBV28 to TRBJ2-5; 8 bases fit TRBD2. With V trimmed by 6 bases and J by 4 bases, 4 bases remained unmatched. Germline CDR1 reads MDHEN; CDR2 reads SYDVKM. The CDR3 consists of 13 residues. The CDR3 reads CASRDGGGETQYF. CDR3 in DNA: TGTGCCAGCAGGGACGGGGGGGGAGAGACCCAGTACTTC.

The rearrangement joins TRBV6-5 to TRBJ2-1, with 8 bases lining up with TRBD2. CDR1 is MNHEY and CDR2 is SVGAGI in the germline V gene. The CDR3 length is 14 residues. The V and J ends lost 4 bases and 8 bases, in that order; junction bases with no gene match: 7. The CDR3 region is CASSSGLAGDEQFF. The DNA of the CDR3 is TGTGCCAGCAGTTCCGGACTAGCAGGGGATGAGCAGTTCTTC.

The chain couples TRBV27 to TRBJ2-3, with TRBD2 identical over 11 bases. The trim removed 5 bases at V and 8 bases at J, leaving 9 bases unmatched. The CDR3 length is 15 residues. The V gene's germline CDR1 is MNHEY and CDR2 SMNVEV (reference sequence). DNA for the CDR3: TGTGCCAGCAGTGCCTCGACTAGCGGGACCTTTACGCAGTATTTT. Translating gives CASSASTSGTFTQYF.

V and J are TRBV28 and TRBJ1-2; the match to TRBD1 covers 7 bases. Germline CDR1 is MDHEN and CDR2 is SYDVKM. V shed 3 bases and J 12 bases; nucleotides not matched to a gene: 10. This CDR3 region has 13 residues. The DNA of the CDR3 is TGTGCCAGCAGTTTCAGTACAGGGGTAGTGCACACCTTC. Translated: CASSFSTGVVHTF.

This clone occurred a few times. The CDR3 reads CAQQGSGYGYTF. The DNA for the CDR3 is TGTGCCCAGCAGGGCTCCGGCTATGGCTACACCTTC. J is TRBJ1-2 and V is TRBV30; a possible D gene is TRBD1 (5 bases). Trimming shortened V by 8 bases and J by 4 bases, and 14 bases separated the two germline ends. Germline CDR1 is GTSNPN and CDR2 is SVGIG (reference sequence). The CDR3 runs 12 residues.

The chain recombines TRBV7-9 with TRBJ2-7; perhaps TRBD1 as D (6 bases). Per germline, CDR1 SEHNR and CDR2 FQNEAQ (reference sequence). The CDR3 spans 15 residues. V shed 5 bases and J shed 7 bases, with 21 bases lying between them. CDR3 residues: CASSPTGGGSEEQYF. In nucleotides, the CDR3 is TGTGCCAGCAGCCCCACCGGTGGGGGCTCGGAAGAGCAGTACTTC.

The V and J genes are TRBV27 and TRBJ1-1; perhaps TRBD1 as D (5 bases). V was trimmed by 5 bases and J by 7 bases, leaving 17 bases between them. The V gene's germline CDR1 is MNHEY and CDR2 SMNVEV (reference sequence). The CDR3 length is 14 residues. The CDR3 DNA is TGTGCCAGCAGTGCGAGCCAGGGTATAGGTGAAGCTTTCTTT. Protein: CASSASQGIGEAFF.

The CDR3 coding sequence is TGTGCCAGCAGCCGAACCGGCGAGCAGTACTTC. Its translation: CASSRTGEQYF. The J gene is TRBJ2-7, the V gene TRBV12-3 or TRBV12-4; D uncertain. V was shortened by 6 bases and J by 6 bases, with 9 bases between the two germline ends. This CDR3 region has 11 residues.

V is TRBV5-1 and J is TRBJ2-7, with D possibly TRBD1 on 6 matching bases. CDR1 and CDR2 (germline): SGHRS, YFSETQ. Trimming left V 2 bases short and J 0 bases short, with 9 bases between. This CDR3 has 14 residues. CDR3 amino acids: CASSLGGSSYEQYF. The CDR3 coding sequence is TGCGCCAGCAGCTTAGGGGGTAGCTCCTACGAGCAGTACTTC.

This chain uses TRBV6-2 or TRBV6-3 with TRBJ2-7; the match to TRBD1 covers 8 bases. The germline V gene encodes CDR1 MNHEY and CDR2 SVGEGT. After removal of 4 bases from V and 4 bases from J, the junction contained 6 bases not matched to a gene. The CDR3 runs to 14 residues. The CDR3 bases are TGTGCCAGCAGTTCCGGACAGGGAAGTTACGAGCAGTACTTC. It translates to CASSSGQGSYEQYF.

The chain carries TRBV7-3 and TRBJ2-1; D may be TRBD2 (5 bases). The CDR3 is made up of 15 amino acids. Per germline, CDR1 SGHTA and CDR2 FQGTGA. The germline V and J ends were trimmed by 2 bases and 0 bases, with 8 bases remaining between them. This chain's CDR3 is CASSLEGSSYNEQFF. CDR3 sequence (DNA): TGTGCCAGCAGCTTAGAAGGGAGCTCCTACAATGAGCAGTTCTTC.

The table lists this clone with a few counts. The chain uses TRBV18 and TRBJ1-5, with TRBD1 identical over 7 bases. This CDR3 has 14 amino acids. CDR1 and CDR2 from the germline V gene are KGHSH and LQKENI. The junction had 4 bases not matched to a gene; V was cut back by 4 bases and J by 4 bases. The CDR3 DNA reads as TGTGCCAGCTCACAGGGGACAGAAAATCAGCCCCAGCATTTT. This encodes CASSQGTENQPQHF.

The chain links TRBV5-6 to TRBJ1-5, with a possible D match to TRBD1 (5 bases). Trimming shortened V by 5 bases and J by 4 bases, and 16 bases separated the two germline ends. The germline V gene encodes CDR1 SGHDT and CDR2 YYEEEE. This CDR3 has 15 amino acids. The CDR3 DNA reads as TGTGCCAGCAGTTTCGGGGGGAGGAATAATCAGCCCCAGCATTTT. Amino acids: CASSFGGRNNQPQHF.

The CDR3 region is CASSESTALAKNIQYF. The CDR3 nucleotides are TGTGCCAGCAGTGAATCAACTGCTTTAGCCAAAAACATTCAGTACTTC. The chain uses TRBV25-1 and TRBJ2-4; D unclear. Deletions cut 1 base from V and 0 bases from J, with 10 bases between. CDR1 MGHDK and CDR2 SYGVNS come from the germline V gene. This CDR3 has 16 amino acids.

The J gene is TRBJ2-7, the V gene TRBV27; possible D gene TRBD2, 7 bases. Trimming removed 5 bases at V and 1 base at J, with 30 bases between. This CDR3 spans 20 amino acids. CDR1 MNHEY and CDR2 SMNVEV come from the germline V gene (reference sequence). The CDR3 bases are TGTGCCAGCAGTCCAATCGGGAACCGCCCCGGGGGGAGGGGGTCCTACGAGCAGTACTTC. Translation: CASSPIGNRPGGRGSYEQYF.

V usage is TRBV2 and J usage is TRBJ1-5; 8 nucleotides agree with TRBD1. V lost 7 bases and J lost 0; bases outside the gene matches: 17. Looked up from germline, CDR1 is SNHLY and CDR2 is FYNNEI. The CDR3 runs 19 residues. CDR3 in amino acids: CASTLLRTGSPYSNQPQHF. DNA for the CDR3: TGTGCCAGCACCCTACTCAGGACAGGGTCCCCATATAGCAATCAGCCCCAGCATTTT.

The rearrangement links TRBV28 to TRBJ2-5; tentatively, D is TRBD2 (6 bases). V shed 6 bases and J shed 2 bases, with 13 bases lying between them. The CDR3 runs to 14 residues. Germline lookup yields CDR1 MDHEN and CDR2 SYDVKM. In DNA, the CDR3 is TGTGCCAGCAGACCGGGACTGTTACAAGAGACCCAGTACTTC. This gives the protein CASRPGLLQETQYF.

This chain joins TRBV12-3 or TRBV12-4 and TRBJ1-1; no definite D call. The CDR3 sequence is 13 residues long. Trimming removed 7 bases from V and 1 base from J, with 10 bases in between. For the CDR3, the DNA is TGTGCCAGCAATTGGGCCTGGAACACTGAAGCTTTCTTT. It translates to CASNWAWNTEAFF.

The rearrangement uses TRBV19 and TRBJ2-5; no clear D gene. Trimming shortened V by 2 bases and J by 0 bases, and 10 bases separated the two germline ends. CDR3 length: 15 amino acids. Looked up from germline, CDR1 is LNHDA and CDR2 is SQIVND (reference sequence). CDR3 DNA sequence: TGTGCCAGTAGTATAACCCCGAGGTACCAAGAGACCCAGTACTTC. Protein product: CASSITPRYQETQYF.

V and J are TRBV29-1 and TRBJ1-4, with D uncertain. Trimming removed 7 bases at V and 1 base at J, with 10 bases between. Germline-derived CDR1 and CDR2 are SQVTM and ANQGSEA. The CDR3 length is 13 residues. CDR3 coding DNA: TGCAGCGCAAACTATGGAACTAATGAAAAACTGTTTTTT. This translates into CSANYGTNEKLFF.

V and J are TRBV27 and TRBJ2-7, with D uncertain. V lost 4 bases and J lost 5, with 12 bases in between. Germline V CDR1 and CDR2: MNHEY, SMNVEV (reference sequence). The CDR3 runs 13 residues. CDR3 nucleotide sequence: TGTGCCAGCAGTTCCCTGAGGTTCAACGAGCAGTACTTC. Translating it yields CASSSLRFNEQYF.

The table lists this clone with a count of one. The DNA for the CDR3 is TGTGCCAGCGCGACAGGGCAACAAGAGACCCAGTACTTC. It is translated as CASATGQQETQYF. The chain is built from TRBV12-3 or TRBV12-4 and TRBJ2-5; 7 bases map to TRBD1. The CDR3 contains 13 residues. Unmatched junction bases numbered 5, after V lost 8 bases and J lost 2 bases.

The chain recombines TRBV6-6 with TRBJ1-2; D not resolved. Germline CDR1 reads MNHNY; CDR2 reads SVGAGI (reference sequence). The length of the CDR3 is 13 residues. V gave up 3 bases and J gave up 2 bases, with 7 bases separating them. CDR3 loop: CASSYERNYGYTF. The CDR3 region has the DNA TGTGCCAGCAGTTATGAACGGAACTATGGCTACACCTTC.

This clone is a singleton in its sample. J is TRBJ2-2 and V is TRBV19; maybe TRBD1 (6 bases). V was pared by 6 bases and J by 3 bases, with 11 bases between. CDR3 length equals 14 residues. CDR1 LNHDA and CDR2 SQIVND come from the germline V gene (reference sequence). CDR3 protein: CASRWAGDTGELFF. The CDR3 nucleotides read TGTGCCAGTAGATGGGCAGGGGACACCGGGGAGCTGTTTTTT.

The CDR3 spells CAWSSEAVATNEKLFF. Written as DNA, the CDR3 is TGTGCCTGGAGCTCGGAGGCCGTTGCAACTAATGAAAAACTGTTTTTT. This sequence joins TRBV30 and TRBJ1-4, with unresolved D. With 3 bases removed from V and 0 bases from J, the gap between germline ends came to 14 bases. CDR1 GTSNPN and CDR2 SVGIG come from the germline V gene (reference sequence). This CDR3 is 16 amino acids long.

The V call is TRBV10-3, the J call TRBJ2-1; TRBD2 might be the D (5 bases). V was shortened by 10 bases and J by 5 bases, with 12 bases between the two germline ends. The length of the CDR3 is 12 residues. Germline CDR1 is ENHRY and CDR2 is SYGVKD. The chain's CDR3 is CATTRADNEQFF. In DNA form, the CDR3 reads TGTGCCACGACCAGAGCGGACAATGAGCAGTTCTTC.

The gene calls are TRBV4-2 and TRBJ1-1; 11 nucleotides match TRBD1. The CDR3 extends over 17 amino acids. Losses at the gene ends were 0 bases for V and 4 bases for J; bases not matched to a gene: 7. The germline gives CDR1 LGHNA, CDR2 YNFKEQ. CDR3 residues: CASSQDLGQGVSTEAFF. The CDR3 coding sequence is TGTGCCAGCAGCCAAGACCTGGGACAGGGGGTGAGCACTGAAGCTTTCTTT.

V usage is TRBV2 and J usage is TRBJ2-1; 12 nucleotides agree with TRBD2. The CDR3 runs 15 residues. V shed 7 bases, J shed 8 bases, and the junction held 9 bases outside the gene matches. CDR1 and CDR2 (germline): SNHLY, FYNNEI. CDR3 DNA sequence: TGTGCCAGCAAGACTTCTAGCGGGAGGGGGGATGAGCAGTTCTTC. Translated, it gives CASKTSSGRGDEQFF. The full variable domain, its missing parts supplied by reference TRBV2 and TRBJ2-1, is EPEVTQTPSHQVTQMGQEVILRCVPISNHLYFYWYRQILGQKVEFLVSFYNNEISEKSEIFDDQFSVERPDGSNFTLKIRSTKLEDSAMYFCASKTSSGRGDEQFFGPGTRLTVL.